The entry that follows covers one TCR beta chain sequence. The antigen remains unidentified. The data belong to a study of T cells expressing NK-cell markers. Study-level results: The study did not resolve the HCMV specificity of expanded NKG2C+ T cell clones.

TCRdb reprocessed the 5' RACE reads, with one entry per CDR3 protein and no DNA. The repertoire table contains 130,000 to 150,000 distinct CDR3 sequences. The sample was blood T cells: a sorted CD56 or NKG2C T cell subset, CD4+ or CD8+ T cells, or bulk PBMC T cells (not recorded which). This receptor was obtained from a man younger than 35 in good health.

CDR3: CAWTPYWGEETQYF. This chain uses TRBV30 with TRBJ2-5; TCRdb reports TRBD1, a call that lacks DNA to check it against. CDR3 length: 14 amino acids. Looked up from germline, CDR1 is GTSNPN and CDR2 is SVGIG (reference sequence).